This T cell receptor beta chain was captured by sequencing in a study of metastatic and nonmetastatic thyroid tumors. Study at large: Where malignant and benign thyroid patients were concerned, repertoires were compared across blood and tumor or nodule tissue.

In its sample, this clone was seen once. Antigen: not known. A read error may produce the germline difference seen at one junction end. Findings and limits, study-wide: According to reports, the diversity of TCR beta was significantly higher in malignant thyroid tumors than in benign nodules, and this held in both blood and tumor samples.

CDR1 is DFQATT and CDR2 is SNEGSKA in the germline V gene (reference sequence). This CDR3 has 12 residues. MiXCR reprocessed the PCR reads for TCRdb. In the table there are 24,000 or so clones, roughly 22% of which are singletons. Nobody among the patients had been given any treatment before thyroid surgery. The V and J genes are TRBV20-1 and TRBJ1-2; D unresolved. The specimen was tumor tissue. The TCR originated in a female donor with papillary thyroid cancer or a benign thyroid nodule (not recorded which). Some clones in this sample may be carry-over from other donors' samples. CDR3 sequence: CSARLGPDGDTF. Written as DNA, the CDR3 is TGCAGTGCTCGATTGGGCCCCGATGGCGACACCTTC.